One sample yielded the 9 T cell receptor beta chains listed below, sequenced in a study of cytomegalovirus exposure and HLA in healthy donors. The PCR used 60 Vbeta and 13 Jbeta primers. Profiling relied on immunoSEQ multiplex PCR, and the TCRdb table lists in-frame clones only, not all of them. The table includes around 120,000 clones, 60% to 70% detected once. Sequenced material: PBMCs. Receptors were obtained from a woman between 35 and 50 years old in good health and CMV-seropositive.

This chain joins TRBV28 and TRBJ2-7, with 14 bases aligning to TRBD2. The J segment lost 3 bases and the V segment lost 4 bases, leaving 5 bases of the junction unmatched. Germline CDR1 and CDR2: MDHEN and SYDVKM. The CDR3 totals 16 residues. The chain's CDR3 is CASSWTSGRSIYEQYF. The CDR3 bases are TGTGCCAGCAGTTGGACTAGCGGGAGGAGTATCTACGAGCAGTACTTC. Full variable domain (missing parts from reference TRBV28 and TRBJ2-7): DVKVTQSSRYLVKRTGEKVFLECVQDMDHENMFWYRQDPGLGLRLIYFSYDVKMKEKGDIPEGYSVSREKKERFSLILESASTNQTSMYLCASSWTSGRSIYEQYFGPGTRLTVT.

As for this clone: One end of the junction is discordant with germline, which a read error may explain. J is TRBJ2-1 and V is TRBV7-7; a possible D gene is TRBD2 (6 bases). The CDR3 covers 14 residues. Germline V CDR1 and CDR2: SSHAT, FNYEAQ (reference sequence). The CDR3 sequence: CASSSSGLTNEQFF. The CDR3 bases are TGTGCTAGCAGTTCGAGCGGACTAACCAATGAGCAGTTCTTC.

This clone turned up a few times. This rearrangement joins TRBV7-9 to TRBJ2-5, with TRBD2 matching 8 bases. Per the germline V gene, CDR1 is SEHNR and CDR2 is FQNEAQ (reference sequence). The CDR3 sequence is 17 residues long. V lost 8 bases to trimming and J lost 4 bases; unmatched junction nucleotides: 18. The CDR3 region is CASVGGTSSSPGETQYF. As DNA, the CDR3 is TGTGCCAGCGTAGGCGGGACTAGTAGTTCACCGGGAGAGACCCAGTACTTC.

The CDR3 region is CASSSDPGLAENTGELFF. In DNA, the CDR3 is TGTGCCAGCAGCTCCGATCCGGGACTAGCGGAGAACACCGGGGAGCTGTTTTTT. This chain uses TRBV7-2 with TRBJ2-2, with 11 nucleotides matching TRBD2. The V and J ends lost 4 bases and 1 base, in that order; junction bases with no gene match: 8. Germline CDR1 reads SGHTA; CDR2 reads FQGNSA. The CDR3 sequence is 18 residues long. Full variable domain (outside the CDR3, taken from reference TRBV7-2 and TRBJ2-2): GAGVSQSPSNKVTEKGKDVELRCDPISGHTALYWYRQSLGQGLEFLIYFQGNSAPDKSGLPSDRFSAERTGGSVSTLTIQRTQQEDSAVYLCASSSDPGLAENTGELFFGEGSRLTVL.

This clone appeared a few times. The V gene is TRBV5-6, the J gene TRBJ2-3; 14 nucleotides match TRBD2. The J segment lost 4 bases and the V segment lost 5 bases, leaving 15 bases of the junction unmatched. CDR3 length: 19 residues. The germline CDR1 and CDR2 sequences are SGHDT and YYEEEE. This chain's CDR3 is CASRFDPGLAGEAADTQYF. The CDR3 DNA sequence: TGTGCCAGCAGGTTTGATCCGGGACTAGCGGGAGAGGCTGCAGATACGCAGTATTTT.

J is TRBJ1-1 and V is TRBV29-1; 10 nucleotides line up with TRBD1. Looked up from germline, CDR1 is SQVTM and CDR2 is ANQGSEA. Unmatched junction bases numbered 12, after V lost 7 bases and J lost 10 bases. There are 13 residues in the CDR3. CDR3 nucleotides: TGCAGCGCCGTCCCGGGACAGGGGCGGCCAGCTTTCTTT. This translates into CSAVPGQGRPAFF. Filled out from reference TRBV29-1 and TRBJ1-1, the complete variable domain reads SAVISQKPSRDICQRGTSLTIQCQVDSQVTMMFWYRQQPGQSLTLIATANQGSEATYESGFVIDKFPISRPNLTFSTLTVSNMSPEDSSIYLCSAVPGQGRPAFFGQGTRLTVV.

The V and J genes are TRBV19 and TRBJ2-5; 9 nucleotides agree with TRBD1. The germline V gene encodes CDR1 LNHDA and CDR2 SQIVND (reference sequence). Trimming at V came to 1 base and at J to 4 bases, leaving 7 bases not matched to a gene. The CDR3 has 16 amino acids. CDR3 protein: CASSIGRTGALETQYF. The CDR3 DNA is TGTGCCAGTAGTATAGGACGGACAGGGGCGTTAGAGACCCAGTACTTC.

The chain couples TRBV19 to TRBJ2-2, with TRBD1 as a possible D gene (6 bases). The CDR3 is 15 residues long. Germline V gene lookup returns CDR1 LNHDA and CDR2 SQIVND (reference sequence). V lost 3 bases and J 1 base, leaving 9 bases between the germline ends. This chain's CDR3 is CASSIPQGNTGELFF. CDR3 bases: TGTGCCAGTAGTATCCCACAGGGGAACACCGGGGAGCTGTTTTTT.

The V gene is TRBV4-3, the J gene TRBJ2-2, with 11 positions matching TRBD2. Looked up from germline, CDR1 is LGHNA and CDR2 is YSLEER. CDR3 length equals 15 residues. After removal of 4 bases from V and 6 bases from J, the junction contained 4 bases not matched to a gene. The CDR3 sequence: CASSLSGRASGELFF. Written as DNA, the CDR3 is TGCGCCAGCAGCCTTAGCGGGAGGGCTTCCGGGGAGCTGTTTTTT.